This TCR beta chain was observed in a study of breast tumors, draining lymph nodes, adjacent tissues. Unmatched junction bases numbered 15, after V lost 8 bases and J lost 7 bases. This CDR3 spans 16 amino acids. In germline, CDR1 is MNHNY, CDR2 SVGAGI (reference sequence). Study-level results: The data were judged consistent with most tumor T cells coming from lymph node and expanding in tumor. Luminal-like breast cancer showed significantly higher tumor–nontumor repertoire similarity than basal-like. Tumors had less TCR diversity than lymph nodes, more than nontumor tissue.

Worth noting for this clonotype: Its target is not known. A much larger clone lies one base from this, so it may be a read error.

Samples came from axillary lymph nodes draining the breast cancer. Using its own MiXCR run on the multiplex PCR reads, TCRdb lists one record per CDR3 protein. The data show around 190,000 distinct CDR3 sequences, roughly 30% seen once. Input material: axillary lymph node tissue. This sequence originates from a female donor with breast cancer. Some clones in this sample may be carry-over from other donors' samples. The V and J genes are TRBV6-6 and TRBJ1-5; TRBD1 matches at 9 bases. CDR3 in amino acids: CASGRDRDSLRQPQHF. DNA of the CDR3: TGTGCCAGCGGCAGGGACAGGGATTCCCTCAGGCAGCCCCAGCATTTT.